Listed here are 30 T cell receptor beta chains from one sample, sequenced in a study of control samples from healthy donors and cancer patients. The data were produced by immunoSEQ multiplex PCR, yet TCRdb's version contains in-frame clones alone and is incomplete. The sample holds roughly 120,000 clones, just under 90% seen once. Sequencing was performed on blood. These receptors all stem from a man aged 25 to 45 in good health.

The chain carries TRBV19 and TRBJ1-2; D is unresolved. Trimming left V 5 bases short and J 8 bases short, with 12 bases between. Germline-derived CDR1 and CDR2 are LNHDA and SQIVND (reference sequence). CDR3 length: 12 amino acids. The DNA for the CDR3 is TGTGCCAGTAGTCCCGACAAGAGAGGCTACACCTTC. Protein sequence: CASSPDKRGYTF.

The CDR3 here is CASSPSTSGDTQYF. The CDR3 DNA reads as TGTGCCAGTAGTCCTTCGACTAGTGGGGATACGCAGTATTTT. The rearrangement uses TRBV19 and TRBJ2-3, with D perhaps TRBD2 (6 bases). The CDR3 loop spans 14 amino acids. V gave up 5 bases and J gave up 6 bases, with 15 bases separating them. The germline V gene encodes CDR1 LNHDA and CDR2 SQIVND (reference sequence).

The chain couples TRBV28 to TRBJ2-5; D gene unclear. Trimming pared 3 bases from V and 1 base from J, leaving 6 bases between. Germline assignment: CDR1 MDHEN and CDR2 SYDVKM. The CDR3 runs to 13 residues. The DNA for the CDR3 is TGTGCCAGCAGTTTCACAGTCCAAGAGACCCAGTACTTC. Translation: CASSFTVQETQYF.

The chain joins TRBV10-2 to TRBJ2-1; D gene uncertain. The CDR3 is 12 amino acids. Trimming took 1 base from V and 10 from J, leaving 8 bases between them. Germline V gives CDR1 WSHSY, CDR2 SAAADI. CDR3 region: CASSELSWEQFF. The CDR3, as DNA: TGCGCCAGCAGTGAGTTAAGCTGGGAGCAGTTCTTC.

The V and J genes are TRBV5-8 and TRBJ1-2; 8 nucleotides match TRBD1. The germline gives CDR1 SGHTS, CDR2 YDEGEE. The CDR3 spans 14 residues. V trimming: 4 bases; J trimming: 4 bases; junction bases outside the gene matches: 6. CDR3 nucleotide sequence: TGTGCCAGCAGCCCCGGACAGGGTGCCTATGGCTACACCTTC. This encodes CASSPGQGAYGYTF.

The rearrangement links TRBV12-3 or TRBV12-4 to TRBJ1-5; TRBD1 matches 11 bases. This CDR3 region has 13 residues. After removal of 6 bases from V and 8 bases from J, the junction contained 3 bases not matched to a gene. For the CDR3, the DNA is TGTGCCAGCAGGCTGGGACAGGGGGAGCCCCAGCATTTT. It encodes CASRLGQGEPQHF.

This rearrangement joins TRBV7-6 to TRBJ1-5; D is ambiguous. CDR1 is SGHVS, CDR2 FNYEAQ, per germline. The CDR3 spans 13 residues. V lost 3 bases, J lost 1 base, and 4 bases lay in between. CDR3 sequence reads: CASSLDSNQPQHF. CDR3 nucleotide sequence: TGTGCCAGCAGCTTGGACAGCAATCAGCCCCAGCATTTT.

The chain has TRBV25-1 and TRBJ1-1; D possibly corresponds to TRBD1 (5 bases). Germline assignment: CDR1 MGHDK and CDR2 SYGVNS. V was cut by 3 bases and J by 11 bases, with 16 bases left in between. The CDR3 loop spans 13 amino acids. In DNA form, the CDR3 reads TGTGCCAGCAGTGAGGGGGGTATAGGGGAGGCTTTCTTT. This sequence encodes CASSEGGIGEAFF.

The J gene is TRBJ1-2, the V gene TRBV5-1, with no clear D. V lost 2 bases and J 10 bases, leaving 9 bases between the germline ends. The CDR3 is 11 amino acids. Germline CDR1 SGHRS, CDR2 YFSETQ. The CDR3 DNA reads as TGCGCCAGCAGCTTCGAAGGTTACTACACCTTC. As protein: CASSFEGYYTF.

V gene TRBV29-1 combines with J gene TRBJ2-5; a weak D match, TRBD2 (5 bases). Trimming removed 7 bases at V and 10 bases at J, with 19 bases between. The length of the CDR3 is 12 residues. Germline V gives CDR1 SQVTM, CDR2 ANQGSEA. In nucleotides, the CDR3 is TGCAGCGACTTGGACTGGCAGTCGGTCCAGTACTTC. It codes for CSDLDWQSVQYF.

The V gene is TRBV12-5, the J gene TRBJ1-1; a weak D match, TRBD1 (5 bases). The CDR3 has 14 residues. Trimming removed 1 base at V and 4 bases at J, with 10 bases between. CDR1 is LGHNT and CDR2 is FRNRAP in the germline V gene. The CDR3 loop reads CASGLAQTVTEAFF. The CDR3 nucleotides are TGTGCTAGTGGTTTGGCACAGACAGTCACTGAAGCTTTCTTT.

The count of this clone is one. CDR3 in DNA: TGCAGCGTTGTTAGCGGGGGGGACAATGAGCAGTTCTTC. Its protein product is CSVVSGGDNEQFF. This chain uses TRBV29-1 with TRBJ2-1, with 11 nucleotides matching TRBD2. Germline assignment: CDR1 SQVTM and CDR2 ANQGSEA. Trimming at V came to 4 bases and at J to 5 bases, leaving 1 base not matched to a gene. This CDR3 comprises 13 residues.

The chain has TRBV5-1 and TRBJ2-7; D remains ambiguous. The V end was cut by 0 bases, the J end by 2 bases, with 15 bases between. Germline CDR1 reads SGHRS; CDR2 reads YFSETQ. The CDR3 is made up of 16 amino acids. The CDR3 DNA is TGCGCCAGCAGCTTGGGACGCGGCTCAATAACCTACGAGCAGTACTTC. Protein: CASSLGRGSITYEQYF.

The gene calls are TRBV12-5 and TRBJ2-1; 10 nucleotides agree with TRBD2. Germline-derived CDR1 and CDR2 are LGHNT and FRNRAP. J was trimmed by 4 bases and V by 5 bases; bases with no gene match: 5. CDR3 size: 15 residues. The CDR3 region has the DNA TGTGCTAGTGGTCCTCAGCGGGGGGGTTACAATGAGCAGTTCTTC. Translating gives CASGPQRGGYNEQFF.

The chain carries TRBV29-1 and TRBJ2-1; 8 bases line up with TRBD2. CDR3 length equals 14 residues. Germline CDR1 is SQVTM and CDR2 is ANQGSEA. The junction had 6 bases not matched to a gene; V was cut back by 0 bases and J by 8 bases. The CDR3 coding sequence is TGCAGCGTTGAAGATGCGGGGCGGGGGGATGAGCAGTTCTTC. Its translation: CSVEDAGRGDEQFF.

The chain carries TRBV21-1 and TRBJ2-7; the table's D call TRBD1 went unverified against the DNA. TRBV21-1 is designated a pseudogene. This CDR3 is 15 amino acids long. The CDR3 DNA reads TGTGCCAGCAGCACCCTCAGGGCAGGGGGCTACGAGCAGTACGTC. Translation: CASSTLRAGGYEQYV.

The chain recombines TRBV9 with TRBJ1-3, with 7 bases that match TRBD1. Unmatched junction bases numbered 6, after V lost 0 bases and J lost 3 bases. CDR1 is SGDLS, CDR2 YYNGEE, per germline. The CDR3 consists of 16 residues. This CDR3 is CASSVEGTANGNTIYF. Written as DNA, the CDR3 is TGTGCCAGCAGCGTAGAAGGGACAGCTAATGGAAACACCATATATTTT.

The chain has TRBV5-5 and TRBJ2-7, with a weak D call TRBD1 (6 bases). The germline CDR1 and CDR2 sequences are SGHKS and YYEKEE (reference sequence). CDR3 size: 12 residues. Deletions cut 1 base from V and 4 bases from J, with 6 bases between. The CDR3 sequence is CASSLRGYEQYF. The CDR3 bases are TGTGCCAGCAGCTTGAGGGGGTACGAGCAGTACTTC.

The CDR3 here is CATSTPGRMNNYGYTF. The CDR3 DNA is TGTGCCACCAGCACCCCCGGGAGGATGAATAACTATGGCTACACCTTC. The chain combines TRBV15 with TRBJ1-2; D gene unclear. Trimming took off 4 bases at V and 1 base at J, with 16 bases between the two ends. From germline, CDR1 is LNHNV and CDR2 YYDKDF (reference sequence). CDR3 length: 16 residues.

The J gene is TRBJ2-1, the V gene TRBV7-8; 9 nucleotides align to TRBD1. The CDR3 has 14 amino acids. Trimming took 6 bases from V and 5 from J; bases not matched to a gene: 5. Germline CDR1 and CDR2: SGHVS and FQNEAQ. The CDR3 DNA reads TGTGCCAGCAGAAAAGGACAGGGGAACAATGAGCAGTTCTTC. Translation gives CASRKGQGNNEQFF. Drawing the rest from reference TRBV7-8 and TRBJ2-1, the complete variable domain is GAGVSQSPRYKVAKRGQDVALRCDPISGHVSLFWYQQALGQGPEFLTYFQNEAQLDKSGLPSDRFFAERPEGSVSTLKIQRTQQEDSAVYLCASRKGQGNNEQFFGPGTRLTVL.

V and J are TRBV18 and TRBJ1-6; no reliable D call. The CDR3 is made up of 12 amino acids. Germline CDR1 and CDR2: KGHSH and LQKENI. Between the trimmed V and J ends, which lost 4 bases and 8 bases, there was a span of 6 bases. The CDR3 DNA sequence: TGTGCCAGCTCACAAGGAGATTCACCCCTCCACTTT. Protein product: CASSQGDSPLHF.

This rearrangement joins TRBV24-1 to TRBJ2-7, with 9 bases aligning to TRBD1. The CDR3 loop spans 15 amino acids. Unmatched junction bases numbered 5, after V lost 3 bases and J lost 3 bases. Germline V gene lookup returns CDR1 KGHDR and CDR2 SFDVKD. The CDR3 region is CATSDTGTGYYEQYF. The CDR3 DNA reads TGTGCCACCAGTGATACCGGGACAGGGTACTACGAGCAGTACTTC.

This sequence joins TRBV2 and TRBJ1-1; D call uncertain. Per the germline V gene, CDR1 is SNHLY and CDR2 is FYNNEI. The CDR3 is 16 residues long. Trimming shortened V by 0 bases and J by 1 base, and 12 bases separated the two germline ends. This chain's CDR3 is CASSEALARQNTEAFF. CDR3 coding DNA: TGTGCCAGCAGTGAAGCTTTGGCCAGGCAGAACACTGAAGCTTTCTTT.

The genes are TRBV7-6 and TRBJ1-3; D remains ambiguous. Germline CDR1 and CDR2: SGHVS and FNYEAQ. The CDR3 is 18 residues long. Trimming took 2 bases from V and 0 from J, leaving 17 bases between them. The CDR3, as DNA: TGTGCCAGCAGCTTAAATGTTCGGGGTAGCTTCTCTGGAAACACCATATATTTT. Its protein product is CASSLNVRGSFSGNTIYF.

This rearrangement joins TRBV27 to TRBJ2-3, with 15 bases fitting TRBD2. Trimming at V came to 6 bases and at J to 6 bases, leaving 16 bases not matched to a gene. The CDR3 length is 19 residues. Per germline, CDR1 MNHEY and CDR2 SMNVEV (reference sequence). The CDR3 here is CASSPGLAGGHRFVDTQYF. The CDR3 DNA is TGTGCCAGCAGCCCAGGACTAGCGGGGGGGCATCGTTTCGTCGATACGCAGTATTTT.

The chain couples TRBV6-5 to TRBJ2-7, with TRBD1 matching over 10 bases. This CDR3 comprises 15 residues. Germline V lookup: CDR1 MNHEY, CDR2 SVGAGI. V trimming: 11 bases; J trimming: 5 bases; junction bases outside the gene matches: 15. CDR3 amino acids: CAVKWDRGWINEQYV. The CDR3, as DNA: TGTGCCGTTAAGTGGGACAGGGGCTGGATCAACGAGCAGTACGTC.

This chain joins TRBV11-2 and TRBJ1-2; the D is unclear. The V gene lost 0 bases and the J gene lost 6 bases, with 11 bases spanning the gap. Germline V lookup: CDR1 SGHAT, CDR2 FQNNGV. The CDR3 is 14 amino acids. DNA for the CDR3: TGTGCCAGCAGCTTAGATCTCCCGGGGAATGGCTACACCTTC. Translation gives CASSLDLPGNGYTF.

This clone occurred once. The chain carries TRBV11-3 and TRBJ1-2; 8 nucleotides line up with TRBD1. The CDR3 sequence is 13 residues long. Germline V gene lookup returns CDR1 SGHNT and CDR2 YENEEA. With 3 bases clipped from V and 7 bases from J, the junction kept 4 bases outside the gene matches. CDR3 region: CASSFQGAGGYTF. CDR3 DNA sequence: TGTGCCAGCAGCTTCCAGGGGGCGGGTGGCTACACCTTC.

The V call is TRBV3-1 (or the pseudogene TRBV3-2), the J call TRBJ1-1; D gene unclear. The CDR3 is 13 residues long. Between the trimmed V and J ends, which lost 1 base and 0 bases, there was a span of 3 bases. Germline V lookup: CDR1 LGHDT, CDR2 YNNKEL (reference sequence). The chain's CDR3 is CASSQVMNTEAFF. The DNA for the CDR3 is TGTGCCAGCAGCCAAGTGATGAACACTGAAGCTTTCTTT.

This chain joins TRBV18 and TRBJ1-2; D not certain. Trimming pared 2 bases from V and 6 bases from J, leaving 7 bases between. This CDR3 comprises 12 residues. From germline, CDR1 is KGHSH and CDR2 LQKENI. As DNA, the CDR3 is TGTGCCAGCTCACCAGAAGGGAATGGCTACACCTTC. Protein product: CASSPEGNGYTF.